This TCR beta chain was observed in a study of T cell changes during pregnancy in multiple sclerosis. Germline trimming cut 2 bases from V and 9 bases from J; bases unmatched to any gene: 10. The germline V gene has CDR1 MNHEY and CDR2 SVGAGI. This CDR3 has 16 amino acids. The table came from immunoSEQ multiplex PCR; TCRdb's copy has only in-frame clones and leaves some out. The sample has around 48,000 clones; around nine tenths are singletons. The material was CD8+ T cells from peripheral blood mononuclear cells, obtained before pregnancy. The chain links TRBV6-5 to TRBJ2-1; TRBD2 matches at 10 bases. This sequence originates from a female donor with multiple sclerosis, enrolled in a pregnancy study. The CDR3 DNA follows: TGTGCCAGCAGTTACCAAACCCCGAGCGGGGGGGGTGAGCAGTTCTTC. This sequence encodes CASSYQTPSGGGEQFF.